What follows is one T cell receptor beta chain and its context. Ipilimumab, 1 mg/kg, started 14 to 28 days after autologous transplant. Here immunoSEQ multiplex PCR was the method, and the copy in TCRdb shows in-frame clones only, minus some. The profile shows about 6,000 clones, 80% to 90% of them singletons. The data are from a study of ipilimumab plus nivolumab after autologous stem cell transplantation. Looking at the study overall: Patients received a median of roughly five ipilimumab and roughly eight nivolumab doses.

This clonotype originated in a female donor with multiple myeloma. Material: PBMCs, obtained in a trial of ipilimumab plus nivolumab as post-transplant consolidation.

CDR3 protein: CASRHTSVGNTGELFF. The CDR3 DNA reads TGTGCCAGCAGGCATACTAGCGTCGGCAACACCGGGGAGCTGTTTTTT. The J gene is TRBJ2-2, the V gene TRBV28, with 7 bases that match TRBD2. Germline assignment: CDR1 MDHEN and CDR2 SYDVKM. This CDR3 is 16 amino acids long. The J segment lost 2 bases and the V segment lost 6 bases, leaving 9 bases of the junction unmatched.